This TCR beta chain was captured in a study of T cells in women clearing cervical HPV infection. For the study at large: Controls' single incident HPV16 infection cleared within 12 months without precancer.

Of note for this clone: Its antigen remains unknown.

Generated by immunoSEQ multiplex PCR, the TCRdb table keeps only in-frame clones and is missing some. The table for this sample gives tens of thousands of clones. Study-wide points: Combining TCR richness with V gene abundances gave roughly 0.84 AUC.

Sample: blood buffy coat. This clonotype was obtained from a woman aged 18 to 75 with a cervical HPV16 infection that either progressed to CIN3+ or cleared (not recorded which).

CDR3 amino acids: CASSWDRGSNYGYTF. CDR3 DNA (partial): TGTGCCAGCAGCTGGGACAGGGGGAGTAACTATGGC. The chain carries TRBV5-4 and TRBJ1-2; 11 positions match TRBD1. The CDR3 end is not reached by the read, which stops 3 residues before it; the germline J gene fills it in. The CDR3 extends over 15 amino acids. V dropped 3 bases and J dropped 1; count of bases not matched to a gene: 2. The germline V gene encodes CDR1 SGHNT and CDR2 YYREEE (reference sequence).